This T cell receptor (beta chain) came from a study of cytomegalovirus exposure and HLA in healthy donors. This clone showed up many times. Germline assignment: CDR1 SNHLY and CDR2 FYNNEI. Deletions cut 3 bases from V and 2 bases from J, with 8 bases between. CDR3 length equals 13 residues. Researchers ran the PCR with 60 Vbeta and 13 Jbeta primers. Sequencing used immunoSEQ multiplex PCR; TCRdb keeps in-frame clones, though not all of them. The sample records about 160,000 clones, approximately 80% being singletons. The chain employs TRBV2 and TRBJ2-7; no clear D gene. The receptor was derived from a young woman in good health and CMV-seronegative. Sequenced input: PBMCs. CDR3 nucleotides: TGTGCCAGCAGTGACCAGGTCCCCTACGAGCAGTACTTC. It yields the protein CASSDQVPYEQYF. Drawing the rest from reference TRBV2 and TRBJ2-7, the complete variable domain is EPEVTQTPSHQVTQMGQEVILRCVPISNHLYFYWYRQILGQKVEFLVSFYNNEISEKSEIFDDQFSVERPDGSNFTLKIRSTKLEDSAMYFCASSDQVPYEQYFGPGTRLTVT.